This entry describes one TCR beta chain. Its specificity is unknown. The sample belongs to a study of OX40 agonist ivuxolimab in advanced cancers. About the research overall: The group had a mean age of about 65 years, ranged from 23 to 79, and was 80% to 90% male.

This table comes from immunoSEQ multiplex PCR, and its TCRdb copy is limited to in-frame clones, with some not included. The sample yields roughly 32,000 clones, around 90% seen once. Study-wide findings and caveats: Some of the lowest clonal expansion was seen in partial responders at 0.1-3.0 mg/kg. Both CD4+ and CD8+ T cell populations in blood had undergone clonal expansion by week 6 at 0.1 to 3.0 mg/kg.

This CDR3 is 14 amino acids long. CDR1 and CDR2 (germline): MNHNS, SASEGT. The sample consisted of CD4+ or CD8+ T cells sorted from blood, taken in a trial of the OX40 agonist ivuxolimab. This receptor was obtained from an adult with an advanced solid tumor such as melanoma, head and neck, liver or kidney cancer. This chain links TRBV6-1 with TRBJ2-7; TRBD1 aligns across 8 bases. The CDR3 protein is CASSGTGLSYEQYF. In nucleotides, the CDR3 is TGTGCGAGTTCCGGGACAGGCCTTAGTTACGAGCAGTACTTC.